Listed below are T cell receptor beta chains from one sample, sequenced in a study of blood T cell repertoires in COVID-19. Here immunoSEQ multiplex PCR was the method, and the copy in TCRdb shows in-frame clones only, minus some. The table shows more than 65,000 clones, with over 70% occurring only once. The sample was peripheral blood. These receptors all stem from a man in his sixties with acute or convalescent COVID-19. The CDR3 runs from the conserved cysteine through the conserved F or W. A D gene is named only where the DNA matches it firmly. Clone size is given for some rows only: seen once, a few or many times, or a class if the clone is expanded.

j_call: TRBJ1-4; clone_size: NA; d_call: TRBD1; v_call: TRBV7-8; cdr3_aa: CASSVGGSNEKLFF; cdr3_nt: TGTGCCAGCAGCGTAGGGGGCTCGAATGAAAAACTGTTTTTT
j_call: TRBJ1-2; clone_size: NA; d_call: NA; v_call: TRBV24-1; cdr3_aa: CATSGGAFNYGYTF; cdr3_nt: TGTGCCACCAGTGGGGGAGCCTTTAACTATGGCTACACCTTC
j_call: TRBJ2-2; clone_size: NA; d_call: NA; v_call: TRBV7-3; cdr3_aa: CASSLDGSNTGELFF; cdr3_nt: TGTGCCAGCAGCTTAGACGGTAGCAACACCGGGGAGCTGTTTTTT
j_call: TRBJ1-2; clone_size: NA; d_call: NA; v_call: TRBV29-1; cdr3_aa: CSVEGVETGSGYTF; cdr3_nt: TGCAGCGTCGAGGGTGTGGAGACAGGTTCTGGCTACACCTTC
j_call: TRBJ2-1; clone_size: few; d_call: TRBD2; v_call: TRBV2; cdr3_aa: CASKGYGLALHEQFF; cdr3_nt: TGTGCCAGCAAGGGGTACGGACTAGCTCTCCATGAGCAGTTCTTC
j_call: TRBJ1-2; clone_size: few; d_call: TRBD1; v_call: TRBV18; cdr3_aa: CASSRRDRSARTYGYTF; cdr3_nt: TGTGCCAGCTCGCGGCGGGACAGGAGCGCCCGGACCTATGGCTACACCTTC
j_call: TRBJ2-7; clone_size: many; d_call: TRBD2; v_call: TRBV4-3; cdr3_aa: CASSQLSGGSYEQYF; cdr3_nt: TGCGCCAGCAGCCAACTTAGCGGGGGCTCCTACGAGCAGTACTTC
j_call: TRBJ2-1; clone_size: NA; d_call: NA; v_call: TRBV5-1; cdr3_aa: CASSWTESSYNEQFF; cdr3_nt: TGCGCCAGCAGCTGGACAGAGAGCTCCTACAATGAGCAGTTCTTC
j_call: TRBJ2-7; clone_size: NA; d_call: NA; v_call: TRBV20-1; cdr3_aa: CSASGRLDYEQYF; cdr3_nt: TGCAGTGCTAGTGGCAGGCTGGACTACGAGCAGTACTTC
j_call: TRBJ1-2; clone_size: NA; d_call: NA; v_call: TRBV10-2; cdr3_aa: CASSENYRVNYGYTF; cdr3_nt: TGCGCCAGCAGTGAAAATTACAGGGTCAACTATGGCTACACCTTC
j_call: TRBJ1-5; clone_size: once; d_call: NA; v_call: TRBV2; cdr3_aa: CASSSGWVSNQPQHF; cdr3_nt: TGTGCCAGCAGTTCAGGGTGGGTCAGCAATCAGCCCCAGCATTTT
j_call: TRBJ2-7; clone_size: NA; d_call: NA; v_call: TRBV4-2; cdr3_aa: CASSQEGEVTPSYEQYF; cdr3_nt: TGTGCCAGCAGCCAAGAGGGGGAGGTAACGCCCTCCTACGAGCAGTACTTC
j_call: TRBJ2-1; clone_size: NA; d_call: NA; v_call: TRBV6-2/TRBV6-3; cdr3_aa: CASSYSAQNPPNEQFF; cdr3_nt: TGTGCCAGCAGTTACTCGGCACAAAACCCACCAAATGAGCAGTTCTTC
j_call: TRBJ1-1; clone_size: NA; d_call: NA; v_call: TRBV6-4; cdr3_aa: CASSDRVGEAFF; cdr3_nt: TGTGCCAGCAGTGACCGGGTGGGTGAAGCTTTCTTT
j_call: TRBJ2-2; clone_size: few; d_call: TRBD1; v_call: TRBV6-5; cdr3_aa: CASSTRGQGTGELFF; cdr3_nt: TGTGCCAGCAGTACCCGAGGACAGGGGACCGGGGAGCTGTTTTTT
j_call: TRBJ1-6; clone_size: few; d_call: NA; v_call: TRBV5-4; cdr3_aa: CASSPPPGTKYGSPLHF; cdr3_nt: TGTGCCAGCAGCCCCCCCCCAGGGACTAAATACGGTTCACCCCTCCACTTT
j_call: TRBJ1-5; clone_size: NA; d_call: NA; v_call: TRBV18; cdr3_aa: CASSPPNQPQHF; cdr3_nt: TGTGCCAGCTCACCCCCTAATCAGCCCCAGCATTTT
j_call: TRBJ1-2; clone_size: NA; d_call: NA; v_call: TRBV19; cdr3_aa: CASSIVQSDGYTF; cdr3_nt: TGTGCCAGTAGTATTGTTCAGAGCGATGGCTACACCTTC
j_call: TRBJ1-2; clone_size: NA; d_call: NA; v_call: TRBV6-5; cdr3_aa: CASSYSISTQYGYTF; cdr3_nt: TGTGCCAGCAGTTACTCGATATCGACTCAGTATGGCTACACCTTC
j_call: TRBJ2-4; clone_size: NA; d_call: NA; v_call: TRBV6-5; cdr3_aa: CASSSRGGHIQYF; cdr3_nt: TGTGCCAGCAGTTCCCGCGGAGGGCACATTCAGTACTTC
j_call: TRBJ2-4; clone_size: once; d_call: TRBD1; v_call: TRBV4-1; cdr3_aa: CASSLPNRGVGKNIQYF; cdr3_nt: TGCGCCAGCAGCCTCCCCAACAGGGGAGTAGGCAAAAACATTCAGTACTTC
j_call: TRBJ2-3; clone_size: NA; d_call: TRBD2; v_call: TRBV2; cdr3_aa: CASSKAGAFTDTQYF; cdr3_nt: TGTGCCAGCAGTAAAGCGGGGGCCTTCACAGATACGCAGTATTTT
j_call: TRBJ1-3; clone_size: NA; d_call: NA; v_call: TRBV7-2; cdr3_aa: CASSLGGGSGNTIYF; cdr3_nt: TGTGCCAGCAGCTTAGGAGGGGGATCTGGAAACACCATATATTTT
j_call: TRBJ2-1; clone_size: once; d_call: NA; v_call: TRBV2; cdr3_aa: CASSEEIRTPQFF; cdr3_nt: TGTGCCAGCAGTGAAGAAATAAGGACACCGCAGTTCTTC
j_call: TRBJ2-4; clone_size: NA; d_call: TRBD2; v_call: TRBV27; cdr3_aa: CASSPGLAKGDIQYF; cdr3_nt: TGTGCCAGCAGTCCGGGACTAGCAAAAGGAGACATTCAGTACTTC
j_call: TRBJ1-3; clone_size: NA; d_call: NA; v_call: TRBV11-2; cdr3_aa: CASSFPGSGNTIYF; cdr3_nt: TGTGCCAGCAGCTTCCCCGGCTCTGGAAACACCATATATTTT
j_call: TRBJ2-7; clone_size: NA; d_call: TRBD1; v_call: TRBV9; cdr3_aa: CASSVGTAYEQYF; cdr3_nt: TGTGCCAGCAGCGTGGGGACAGCTTACGAGCAGTACTTC
j_call: TRBJ2-2; clone_size: NA; d_call: NA; v_call: TRBV5-8; cdr3_aa: CASNPKTGNTGELFF; cdr3_nt: TGTGCCAGCAACCCAAAAACAGGGAACACCGGGGAGCTGTTTTTT
j_call: TRBJ2-1; clone_size: NA; d_call: NA; v_call: TRBV18; cdr3_aa: CASSQTGTNNEQFF; cdr3_nt: TGTGCCAGCTCCCAAACAGGTACGAACAATGAGCAGTTCTTC
j_call: TRBJ2-7; clone_size: NA; d_call: TRBD1; v_call: TRBV19; cdr3_aa: CASTSGGTGGYEQYF; cdr3_nt: TGTGCCAGTACCTCTGGGGGGACAGGGGGCTACGAGCAGTACTTC
j_call: TRBJ2-1; clone_size: NA; d_call: NA; v_call: TRBV6-5; cdr3_aa: CASSYSVTSYNEQFF; cdr3_nt: TGTGCCAGCAGTTACAGCGTAACCTCCTACAATGAGCAGTTCTTC
j_call: TRBJ2-2; clone_size: NA; d_call: NA; v_call: TRBV7-3; cdr3_aa: CASSQRGAGELFF; cdr3_nt: TGTGCCAGCAGCCAACGCGGGGCCGGGGAGCTGTTTTTT
j_call: TRBJ2-5; clone_size: NA; d_call: NA; v_call: TRBV11-2; cdr3_aa: CASSLARGRVETQYF; cdr3_nt: TGTGCCAGCAGCTTAGCGCGGGGGCGCGTAGAGACCCAGTACTTC
j_call: TRBJ1-4; clone_size: NA; d_call: NA; v_call: TRBV5-5; cdr3_aa: CASSSMFGGINEKLFF; cdr3_nt: TGTGCCAGCAGCTCCATGTTCGGGGGAATTAATGAAAAACTGTTTTTT
j_call: TRBJ1-3; clone_size: NA; d_call: NA; v_call: TRBV11-2; cdr3_aa: CASSLRGNTIYF; cdr3_nt: TGTGCCAGCAGCTTACGGGGAAACACCATATATTTT